Below, 26 T cell receptor beta chains from the same sample are listed, as sequenced in a study of cytomegalovirus exposure and HLA in healthy donors. Researchers ran the PCR with 60 Vbeta and 13 Jbeta primers. Profiling relied on immunoSEQ multiplex PCR, and the TCRdb table lists in-frame clones only, not all of them. The top ten hold approximately 2.8% of the sample, which has some 130,000 clones, about four fifths seen once. Specimen: PBMCs. All receptors come from a female donor in good health and CMV-seronegative.

DNA of the CDR3: TGTGCCAGCAGCCGAAGACAGGGCGGCACAGATACGCAGTATTTT. Translation gives CASSRRQGGTDTQYF. J is TRBJ2-3 and V is TRBV7-9, with 7 bases fitting TRBD1. V lost 5 bases to trimming and J lost 1 base; unmatched junction nucleotides: 6. CDR3 length: 15 residues. Germline-derived CDR1 and CDR2 are SEHNR and FQNEAQ (reference sequence).

V usage is TRBV6-5 and J usage is TRBJ2-3, with D perhaps matching TRBD1 (6 bases). Germline-derived CDR1 and CDR2 are MNHEY and SVGAGI. Trimming left V 2 bases short and J 0 bases short, with 9 bases between. This CDR3 comprises 15 residues. CDR3 DNA sequence: TGTGCCAGCAGTTACATTGGGGGCAGCACAGATACGCAGTATTTT. Protein sequence: CASSYIGGSTDTQYF.

This clone appeared a single time. The chain carries TRBV18 and TRBJ2-3; D remains unclear. The germline V gene has CDR1 KGHSH and CDR2 LQKENI. Trimming pared 0 bases from V and 2 bases from J, leaving 6 bases between. The CDR3 length is 14 residues. The CDR3 reads CASSPPTHTDTQYF. As DNA, the CDR3 is TGTGCCAGCTCACCACCGACTCACACAGATACGCAGTATTTT.

V usage is TRBV6-5 and J usage is TRBJ1-2, with D tentatively TRBD1 (5 bases). V was shortened by 5 bases and J by 4 bases, with 14 bases between the two germline ends. The CDR3 length is 14 residues. Germline V gene lookup returns CDR1 MNHEY and CDR2 SVGAGI. The CDR3 protein is CASSQGGGVYGYTF. The DNA for the CDR3 is TGTGCCAGCAGTCAGGGCGGGGGAGTCTATGGCTACACCTTC.

This chain uses TRBV5-4 with TRBJ2-7; the D gene is possibly TRBD1 (6 bases). This CDR3 has 16 amino acids. V dropped 4 bases and J dropped 7 bases, with 24 bases sitting between them. Germline-derived CDR1 and CDR2 are SGHNT and YYREEE (reference sequence). This chain's CDR3 is CASSPPGTLKREEQYF. CDR3 sequence (DNA): TGTGCCAGCAGCCCGCCGGGGACACTAAAAAGAGAAGAGCAGTACTTC.

The chain has TRBV7-2 and TRBJ2-7; D perhaps matches TRBD2 (7 bases). The CDR3 sequence is 15 residues long. The V and J ends lost 5 bases and 2 bases respectively, with 16 bases between them. Germline V gene sequence: CDR1 SGHTA, CDR2 FQGNSA. CDR3 sequence reads: CASSPSSRGPYEQYF. The DNA of the CDR3 is TGTGCCAGCAGCCCCTCCTCGCGGGGGCCCTACGAGCAGTACTTC.

The V and J genes are TRBV6-1 and TRBJ2-2; no reliable D call. Trimming shortened V by 3 bases and J by 3 bases, and 8 bases separated the two germline ends. The germline V gene encodes CDR1 MNHNS and CDR2 SASEGT. The length of the CDR3 is 14 residues. The CDR3 reads CASSDNYYTGELFF. CDR3 nucleotides: TGTGCCAGCAGTGACAACTATTACACCGGGGAGCTGTTTTTT.

This chain links TRBV2 with TRBJ2-7, with 9 bases matching TRBD1. There are 12 residues in the CDR3. J lost 4 bases, V lost 8 bases, and 3 bases had no gene match. The V gene's germline CDR1 is SNHLY and CDR2 FYNNEI. CDR3 residues: CASCGQGYEQYF. CDR3 coding DNA: TGTGCCAGCTGTGGACAGGGGTACGAGCAGTACTTC.

V gene TRBV2 combines with J gene TRBJ2-3; a weak D match, TRBD2 (6 bases). Germline CDR1 and CDR2: SNHLY and FYNNEI. The V gene lost 4 bases and the J gene lost 4 bases, with 12 bases spanning the gap. The CDR3 is 14 residues long. The CDR3 DNA sequence: TGTGCCAGCAGTGTTGGGGGGTCGTCAGATACGCAGTATTTT. Its protein is CASSVGGSSDTQYF.

The chain employs TRBV7-6 and TRBJ2-7; weak D call: TRBD1 (7 bases). Between the trimmed V and J ends, which lost 3 bases and 6 bases, there was a span of 24 bases. The germline gives CDR1 SGHVS, CDR2 FNYEAQ. CDR3 size: 17 residues. The chain's CDR3 is CASSLGGVQGSPGEQYF. The CDR3 coding sequence is TGTGCCAGCAGCTTGGGCGGGGTACAGGGGTCTCCTGGCGAGCAGTACTTC.

The CDR3 sequence is CASSLVWEGEAFF. The CDR3 nucleotides are TGTGCCAGCAGCTTAGTTTGGGAGGGTGAGGCTTTCTTT. This chain uses TRBV7-2 with TRBJ1-1; D unclear. V lost 1 base to trimming and J lost 11 bases, with 14 bases between them. This CDR3 spans 13 amino acids. The germline V gene has CDR1 SGHTA and CDR2 FQGNSA. Looking up the rest from reference TRBV7-2 and TRBJ1-1 gives the full variable domain: GAGVSQSPSNKVTEKGKDVELRCDPISGHTALYWYRQSLGQGLEFLIYFQGNSAPDKSGLPSDRFSAERTGGSVSTLTIQRTQQEDSAVYLCASSLVWEGEAFFGQGTRLTVV.

This clone came up once. This sequence joins TRBV19 and TRBJ2-5, with TRBD2 identical over 8 bases. The J call may be wrong; the DNA end is better matched by TRBJ2-7. The CDR3 has 14 amino acids. Looked up from germline, CDR1 is LNHDA and CDR2 is SQIVND (reference sequence). CDR3 protein: CASSNGRAPYEQYF. The DNA for the CDR3 is TGTGCCAGTAGTAACGGGAGGGCCCCCTACGAGCAGTACTTC.

The chain employs TRBV9 and TRBJ2-1; 11 nucleotides align to TRBD1. Per germline, CDR1 SGDLS and CDR2 YYNGEE. J was trimmed by 7 bases and V by 4 bases; bases with no gene match: 10. The CDR3 extends over 16 amino acids. CDR3 nucleotides: TGTGCCAGCAGCCCCTATTGGGACAGGGGGTCGAATGAGCAGTTCTTC. Its protein is CASSPYWDRGSNEQFF.

This clone was recorded a few times. The rearrangement links TRBV6-5 to TRBJ2-3; 8 bases are a match to TRBD1. The germline CDR1 and CDR2 sequences are MNHEY and SVGAGI. After removal of 4 bases from V and 9 bases from J, the junction contained 3 bases not matched to a gene. This CDR3 contains 12 residues. This chain's CDR3 is CASSSDRDTQYF. The DNA of the CDR3 is TGTGCCAGCAGTTCGGACAGGGACACGCAGTATTTT.

The V call is TRBV19, the J call TRBJ2-1, with D possibly matching TRBD2 (6 bases). Germline CDR1 and CDR2: LNHDA and SQIVND (reference sequence). The CDR3 loop spans 16 amino acids. Trimming pared 9 bases from V and 3 bases from J, leaving 21 bases between. CDR3 coding DNA: TGTGCCAGAACCGGAGGGCGGGCAGCGATCTACAATGAGCAGTTCTTC. Translation: CARTGGRAAIYNEQFF.

The genes are TRBV18 and TRBJ2-7; TRBD2 matches at 15 bases. This CDR3 spans 14 amino acids. In germline, CDR1 is KGHSH, CDR2 LQKENI. The junction had 4 bases not matched to a gene; V was cut back by 6 bases and J by 7 bases. DNA of the CDR3: TGTGCCAGCTCTTCCGGGACTAGCGGGGGGGAGCAGTACTTC. Encoded protein: CASSSGTSGGEQYF.

Many counts were recorded for this clone. This sequence joins TRBV5-1 and TRBJ2-3; possible D gene TRBD1, 6 bases. There are 15 residues in the CDR3. The germline V and J ends were trimmed by 0 bases and 1 base, with 9 bases remaining between them. The V gene's germline CDR1 is SGHRS and CDR2 YFSETQ. The CDR3 here is CASSLGGQRTDTQYF. The CDR3 DNA reads TGCGCCAGCAGCTTGGGGGGGCAGCGCACAGATACGCAGTATTTT.

V gene TRBV18 combines with J gene TRBJ2-7; TRBD1 agrees at 7 bases. CDR1 is KGHSH and CDR2 is LQKENI in the germline V gene. The CDR3 sequence is 12 residues long. V was pared by 5 bases and J by 7 bases, with 5 bases of the junction left unmatched. The CDR3 protein is CASSSTGREQYF. The CDR3 region has the DNA TGTGCCAGCTCATCGACAGGGCGGGAGCAGTACTTC.

Here the CDR3 reads CAWSVGVADYNEQFF. The CDR3 coding sequence is TGTGCCTGGAGTGTCGGTGTAGCCGACTACAATGAGCAGTTCTTC. The chain links TRBV30 to TRBJ2-1; no definite D call. Germline V gene lookup returns CDR1 GTSNPN and CDR2 SVGIG (reference sequence). V lost 0 bases and J lost 3, with 12 bases in between. The CDR3 runs 15 residues.

This rearrangement joins TRBV4-2 to TRBJ2-1; D is ambiguous. The CDR3 spans 18 residues. The germline gives CDR1 LGHNA, CDR2 YNFKEQ. Trimming took 0 bases from V and 0 from J, leaving 15 bases between them. The CDR3 region has the DNA TGTGCCAGCAGCCAAGATGGGCATGCCGAGAGCTCCTACAATGAGCAGTTCTTC. Protein: CASSQDGHAESSYNEQFF.

V usage is TRBV7-2 and J usage is TRBJ2-1, with 7 bases matching TRBD1. The CDR3 has 13 amino acids. The germline V gene encodes CDR1 SGHTA and CDR2 FQGNSA. Trimming removed 5 bases from V and 4 bases from J; junction bases left unmatched: 2. The CDR3 loop is CASSLDRYNEQFF. The CDR3 DNA follows: TGTGCCAGCAGCCTGGACAGGTACAATGAGCAGTTCTTC. Full variable domain (outside the CDR3, taken from reference TRBV7-2 and TRBJ2-1): GAGVSQSPSNKVTEKGKDVELRCDPISGHTALYWYRQSLGQGLEFLIYFQGNSAPDKSGLPSDRFSAERTGGSVSTLTIQRTQQEDSAVYLCASSLDRYNEQFFGPGTRLTVL.

This clone came up once. The chain uses TRBV5-6 and TRBJ2-1; D unresolved. V was clipped by 4 bases and J by 6 bases, with 11 bases between them. The germline CDR1 and CDR2 sequences are SGHDT and YYEEEE. The CDR3 contains 13 residues. This CDR3 reads CASSLVVSNEQFF. The DNA of the CDR3 is TGTGCCAGCAGCCTCGTCGTTTCCAATGAGCAGTTCTTC.

J is TRBJ1-2 and V is TRBV7-2; D gene ambiguous. This CDR3 is 14 amino acids long. Germline V lookup: CDR1 SGHTA, CDR2 FQGNSA. The V and J ends lost 0 bases and 3 bases respectively, with 8 bases between them. CDR3 bases: TGTGCCAGCAGCTTAGCGCAGAGGTACTATGGCTACACCTTC. It is translated as CASSLAQRYYGYTF.

The V and J genes are TRBV14 and TRBJ1-2; D ambiguous. The germline V gene encodes CDR1 SGHDN and CDR2 FVKESK. Trimming took 3 bases from V and 4 from J, leaving 9 bases between them. The CDR3 extends over 13 amino acids. The CDR3 sequence: CASSQYSVYGYTF. For the CDR3, the DNA is TGTGCCAGCAGCCAGTACTCCGTCTATGGCTACACCTTC.

About this clone itself: Its ends do not fully match the called genes, so a read error is possible. J is TRBJ2-1 and V is TRBV7-7, with 7 positions matching TRBD2. Germline loops: CDR1 SSHAT, CDR2 FNYEAQ (reference sequence). The CDR3 is made up of 13 amino acids. CDR3 DNA: TGTGCTAGCAGCCGGGACTACAACAATGAGCAGTTCTTC. Its translation: CASSRDYNNEQFF.

This clone showed up just a few times. This chain uses TRBV30 with TRBJ1-1; the D gene is possibly TRBD1 (6 bases). The ends were cut back, 5 bases at V and 1 base at J, with 11 bases in the middle. In germline, CDR1 is GTSNPN, CDR2 SVGIG (reference sequence). The CDR3 has 13 amino acids. The CDR3 loop reads CAWDLGQNTEAFF. The DNA of the CDR3 is TGTGCCTGGGACTTGGGACAGAACACTGAAGCTTTCTTT.